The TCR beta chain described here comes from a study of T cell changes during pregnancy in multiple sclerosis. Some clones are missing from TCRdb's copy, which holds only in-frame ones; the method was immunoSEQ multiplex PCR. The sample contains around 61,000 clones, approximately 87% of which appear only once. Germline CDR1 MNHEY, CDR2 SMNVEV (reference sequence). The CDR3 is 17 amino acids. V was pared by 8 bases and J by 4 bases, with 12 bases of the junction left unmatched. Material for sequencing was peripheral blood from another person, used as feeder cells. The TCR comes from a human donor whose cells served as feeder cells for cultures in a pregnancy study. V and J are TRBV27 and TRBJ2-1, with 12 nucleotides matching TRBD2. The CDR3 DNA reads TGTGCCAGCGGGAGACTAGCGGGAGTCGTAAGGTACAATGAGCAGTTCTTC. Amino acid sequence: CASGRLAGVVRYNEQFF.